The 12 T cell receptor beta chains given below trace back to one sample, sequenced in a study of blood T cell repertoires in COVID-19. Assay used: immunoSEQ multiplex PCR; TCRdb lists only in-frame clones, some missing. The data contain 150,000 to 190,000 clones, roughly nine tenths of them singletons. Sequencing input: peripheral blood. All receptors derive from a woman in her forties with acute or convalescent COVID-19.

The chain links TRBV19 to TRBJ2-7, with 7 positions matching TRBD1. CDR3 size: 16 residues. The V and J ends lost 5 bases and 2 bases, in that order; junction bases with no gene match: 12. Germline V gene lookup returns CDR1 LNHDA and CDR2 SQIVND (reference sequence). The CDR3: CASSSGTDEIAYEQYF. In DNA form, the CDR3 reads TGTGCCAGTAGTTCGGGGACAGACGAAATTGCCTACGAGCAGTACTTC.

CDR3 protein: CASSNRTGRAKNIQYF. CDR3 nucleotide sequence: TGTGCCAGTAGTAATAGGACAGGACGGGCCAAAAACATTCAGTACTTC. This chain connects TRBV19 to TRBJ2-4, with 7 bases that match TRBD1. The germline V gene encodes CDR1 LNHDA and CDR2 SQIVND (reference sequence). This CDR3 has 16 residues. Trimming took 4 bases from V and 1 from J; bases not matched to a gene: 7. The variable domain in full, with the rest retrieved from reference TRBV19 and TRBJ2-4, is DGGITQSPKYLFRKEGQNVTLSCEQNLNHDAMYWYRQDPGQGLRLIYYSQIVNDFQKGDIAEGYSVSREKKESFPLTVTSAQKNPTAFYLCASSNRTGRAKNIQYFGAGTRLSVL.

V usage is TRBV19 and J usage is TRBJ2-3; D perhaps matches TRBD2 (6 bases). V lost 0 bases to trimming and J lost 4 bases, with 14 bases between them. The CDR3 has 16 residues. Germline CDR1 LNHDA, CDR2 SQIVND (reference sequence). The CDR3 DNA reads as TGTGCCAGTAGTATAGATACCGGACTAATGCCAGATACGCAGTATTTT. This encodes CASSIDTGLMPDTQYF.

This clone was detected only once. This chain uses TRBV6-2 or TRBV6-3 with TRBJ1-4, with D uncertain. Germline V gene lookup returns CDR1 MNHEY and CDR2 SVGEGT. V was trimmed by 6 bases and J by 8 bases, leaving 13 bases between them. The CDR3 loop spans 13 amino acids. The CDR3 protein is CASSPKPEEKLFF. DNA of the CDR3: TGTGCCAGCAGCCCAAAACCGGAGGAAAAACTGTTTTTT.

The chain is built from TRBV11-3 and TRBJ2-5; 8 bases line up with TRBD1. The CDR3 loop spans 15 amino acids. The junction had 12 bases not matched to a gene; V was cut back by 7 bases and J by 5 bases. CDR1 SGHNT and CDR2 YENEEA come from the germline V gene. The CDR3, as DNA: TGTGCCAGCACGGGTGGACAGGGAATCTATGAGACCCAGTACTTC. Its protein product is CASTGGQGIYETQYF.

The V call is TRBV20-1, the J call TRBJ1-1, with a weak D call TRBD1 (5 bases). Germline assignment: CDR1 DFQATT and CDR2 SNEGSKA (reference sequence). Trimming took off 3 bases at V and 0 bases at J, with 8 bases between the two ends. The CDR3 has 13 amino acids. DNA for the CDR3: TGCAGTGCTAGTGGCAGGGTGAACACTGAAGCTTTCTTT. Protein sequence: CSASGRVNTEAFF.

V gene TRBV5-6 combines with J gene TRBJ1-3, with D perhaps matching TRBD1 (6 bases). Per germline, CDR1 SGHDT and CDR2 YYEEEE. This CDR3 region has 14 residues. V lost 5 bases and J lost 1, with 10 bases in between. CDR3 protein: CASSFTGSGNTIYF. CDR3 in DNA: TGTGCCAGCAGTTTTACAGGGTCTGGAAACACCATATATTTT.

The CDR3 bases are TGTGCCAGCAGCTACGAGACCGGGGAGCTGTTTTTT. Translation: CASSYETGELFF. The rearrangement joins TRBV7-2 to TRBJ2-2; D gene uncertain. Per germline, CDR1 SGHTA and CDR2 FQGNSA. There are 12 residues in the CDR3. Trimming took 4 bases from V and 5 from J, leaving 5 bases between them.

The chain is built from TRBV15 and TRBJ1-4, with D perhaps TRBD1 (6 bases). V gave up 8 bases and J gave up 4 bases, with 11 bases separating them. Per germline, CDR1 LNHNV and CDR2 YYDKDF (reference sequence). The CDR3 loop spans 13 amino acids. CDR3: CATCDRNNEKLFF. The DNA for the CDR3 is TGTGCCACCTGCGACAGGAATAATGAAAAACTGTTTTTT. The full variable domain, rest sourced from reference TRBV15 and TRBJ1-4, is DAMVIQNPRYQVTQFGKPVTLSCSQTLNHNVMYWYQQKSSQAPKLLFHYYDKDFNNEADTPDNFQSRRPNTSFCFLDIRSPGLGDTAMYLCATCDRNNEKLFFGSGTQLSVL.

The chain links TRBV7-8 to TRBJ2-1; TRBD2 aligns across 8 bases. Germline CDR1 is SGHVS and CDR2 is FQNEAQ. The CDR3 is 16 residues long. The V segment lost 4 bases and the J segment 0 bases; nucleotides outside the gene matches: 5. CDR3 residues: CASSSPGGSSYNEQFF. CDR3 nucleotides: TGTGCCAGCAGCTCCCCGGGAGGGAGCTCCTACAATGAGCAGTTCTTC.

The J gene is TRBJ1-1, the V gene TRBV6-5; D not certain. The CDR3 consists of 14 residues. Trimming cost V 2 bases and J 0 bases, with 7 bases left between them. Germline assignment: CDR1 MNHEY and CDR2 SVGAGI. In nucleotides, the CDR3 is TGTGCCAGCAGTTACCGTAGCTTGAACACTGAAGCTTTCTTT. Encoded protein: CASSYRSLNTEAFF.

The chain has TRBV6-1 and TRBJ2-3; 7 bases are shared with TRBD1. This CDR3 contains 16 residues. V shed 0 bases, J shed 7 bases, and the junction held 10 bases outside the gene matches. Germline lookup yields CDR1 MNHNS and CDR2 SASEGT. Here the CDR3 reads CASSEAWTGVWNTQYF. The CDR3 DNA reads TGTGCCAGCAGTGAAGCGTGGACAGGCGTTTGGAATACGCAGTATTTT.